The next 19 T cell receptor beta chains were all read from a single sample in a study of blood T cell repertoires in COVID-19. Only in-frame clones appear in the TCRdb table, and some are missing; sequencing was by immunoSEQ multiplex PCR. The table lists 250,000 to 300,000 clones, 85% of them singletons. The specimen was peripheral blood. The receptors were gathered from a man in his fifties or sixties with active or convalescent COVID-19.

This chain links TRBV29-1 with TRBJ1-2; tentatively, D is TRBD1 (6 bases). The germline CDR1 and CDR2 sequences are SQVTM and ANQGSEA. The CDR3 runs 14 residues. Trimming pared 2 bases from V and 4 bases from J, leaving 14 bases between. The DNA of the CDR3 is TGCAGCGTTGAAAAACAGGGTATAGGCTATGGCTACACCTTC. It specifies CSVEKQGIGYGYTF.

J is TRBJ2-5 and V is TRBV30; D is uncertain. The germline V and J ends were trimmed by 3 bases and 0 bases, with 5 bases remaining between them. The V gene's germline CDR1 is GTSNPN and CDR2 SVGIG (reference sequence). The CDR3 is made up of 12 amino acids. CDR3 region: CAWSRDQETQYF. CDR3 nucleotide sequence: TGTGCCTGGAGCCGGGACCAAGAGACCCAGTACTTC.

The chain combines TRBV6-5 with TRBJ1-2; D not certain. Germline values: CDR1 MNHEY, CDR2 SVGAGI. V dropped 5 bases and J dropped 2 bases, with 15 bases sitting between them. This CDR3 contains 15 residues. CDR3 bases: TGTGCCAGCAGTACCCGGCGGCAGCAGAACTATGGCTACACCTTC. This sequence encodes CASSTRRQQNYGYTF.

CDR3 sequence: CASRGTGGGEQYF. The CDR3 nucleotides read TGTGCCAGCAGGGGGACAGGGGGTGGGGAGCAGTACTTC. V gene TRBV27 combines with J gene TRBJ2-7; 11 bases match TRBD1. The germline V gene has CDR1 MNHEY and CDR2 SMNVEV (reference sequence). This CDR3 spans 13 amino acids. V lost 6 bases to trimming and J lost 7 bases; unmatched junction nucleotides: 5.

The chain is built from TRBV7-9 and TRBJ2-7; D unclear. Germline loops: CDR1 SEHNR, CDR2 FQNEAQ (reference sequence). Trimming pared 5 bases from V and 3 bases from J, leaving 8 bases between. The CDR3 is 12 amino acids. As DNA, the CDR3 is TGTGCCAGCAGCGTCTCGGGCTACGAGCAGTACTTC. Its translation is CASSVSGYEQYF.

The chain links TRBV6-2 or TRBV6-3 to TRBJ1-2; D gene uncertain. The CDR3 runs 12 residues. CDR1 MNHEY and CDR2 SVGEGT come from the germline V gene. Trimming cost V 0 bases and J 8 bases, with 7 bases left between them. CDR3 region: CASSYSTGGYTF. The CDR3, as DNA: TGTGCCAGCAGTTACTCGACGGGGGGCTACACCTTC.

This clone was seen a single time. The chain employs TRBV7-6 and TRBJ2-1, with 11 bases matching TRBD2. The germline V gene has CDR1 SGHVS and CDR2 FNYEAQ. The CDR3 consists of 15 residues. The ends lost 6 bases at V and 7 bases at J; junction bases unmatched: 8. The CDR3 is CASSPLAGGKNEQFF. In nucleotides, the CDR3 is TGTGCCAGCAGTCCTCTAGCGGGAGGAAAAAATGAGCAGTTCTTC.

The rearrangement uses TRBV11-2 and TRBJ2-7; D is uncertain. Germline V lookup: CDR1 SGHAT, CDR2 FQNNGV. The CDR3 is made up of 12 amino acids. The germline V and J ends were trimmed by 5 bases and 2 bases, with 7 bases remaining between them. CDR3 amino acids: CASSGAPYEQYF. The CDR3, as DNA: TGTGCCAGCAGCGGAGCCCCCTACGAGCAGTACTTC.

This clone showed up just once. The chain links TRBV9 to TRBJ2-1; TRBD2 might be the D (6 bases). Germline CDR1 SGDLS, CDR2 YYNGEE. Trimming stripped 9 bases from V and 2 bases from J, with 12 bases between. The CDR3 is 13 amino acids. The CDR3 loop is CAKIRGTYNEQFF. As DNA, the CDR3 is TGTGCCAAGATCCGCGGGACCTACAATGAGCAGTTCTTC. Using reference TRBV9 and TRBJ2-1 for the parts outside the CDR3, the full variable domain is DSGVTQTPKHLITATGQRVTLRCSPRSGDLSVYWYQQSLDQGLQFLIQYYNGEERAKGNILERFSAQQFPDLHSELNLSSLELGDSALYFCAKIRGTYNEQFFGPGTRLTVL.

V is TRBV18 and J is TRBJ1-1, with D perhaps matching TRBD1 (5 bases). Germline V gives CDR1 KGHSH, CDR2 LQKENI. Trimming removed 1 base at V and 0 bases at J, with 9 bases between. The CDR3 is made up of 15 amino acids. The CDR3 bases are TGTGCCAGCTCACCACTTAGACAGTTGAACACTGAAGCTTTCTTT. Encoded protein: CASSPLRQLNTEAFF.

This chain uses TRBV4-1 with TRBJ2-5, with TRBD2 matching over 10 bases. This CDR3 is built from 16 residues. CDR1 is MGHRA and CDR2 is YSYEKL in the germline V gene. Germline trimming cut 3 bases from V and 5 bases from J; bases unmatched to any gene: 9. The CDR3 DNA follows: TGCGCCAGCAGCCAGTCCGGGACTAGCGTCGACGAGACCCAGTACTTC. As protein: CASSQSGTSVDETQYF.

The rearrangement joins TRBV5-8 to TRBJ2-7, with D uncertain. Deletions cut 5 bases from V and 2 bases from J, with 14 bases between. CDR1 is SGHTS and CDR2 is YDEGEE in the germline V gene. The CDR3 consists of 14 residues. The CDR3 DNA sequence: TGTGCCAGCAGTTACAGACGAGTGGCCTACGAGCAGTACTTC. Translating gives CASSYRRVAYEQYF.

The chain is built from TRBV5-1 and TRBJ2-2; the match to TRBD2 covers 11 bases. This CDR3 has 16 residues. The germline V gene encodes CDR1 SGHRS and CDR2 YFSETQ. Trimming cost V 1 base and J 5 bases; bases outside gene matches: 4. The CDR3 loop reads CASSLTSGGFTGELFF. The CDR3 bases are TGCGCCAGCAGCTTGACTAGCGGGGGTTTTACCGGGGAGCTGTTTTTT.

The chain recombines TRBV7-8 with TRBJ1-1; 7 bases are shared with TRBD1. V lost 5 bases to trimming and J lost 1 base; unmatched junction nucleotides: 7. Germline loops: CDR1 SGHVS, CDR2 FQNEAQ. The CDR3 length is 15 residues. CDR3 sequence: CASSPRQGRNTEAFF. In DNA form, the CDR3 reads TGTGCCAGCAGCCCCCGACAGGGCCGGAACACTGAAGCTTTCTTT.

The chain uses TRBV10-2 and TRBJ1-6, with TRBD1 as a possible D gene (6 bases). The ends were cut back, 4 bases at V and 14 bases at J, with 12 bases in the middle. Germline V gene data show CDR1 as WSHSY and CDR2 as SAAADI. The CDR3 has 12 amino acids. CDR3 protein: CASSADRRALHF. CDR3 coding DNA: TGCGCCAGCAGTGCAGACAGGCGGGCCCTCCACTTT.

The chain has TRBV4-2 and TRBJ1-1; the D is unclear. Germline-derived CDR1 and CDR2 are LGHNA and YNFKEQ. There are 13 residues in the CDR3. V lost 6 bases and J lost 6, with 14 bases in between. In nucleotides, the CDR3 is TGTGCCAGCAGGGCAGGACTTCTTCCTGAAGCTTTCTTT. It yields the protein CASRAGLLPEAFF.

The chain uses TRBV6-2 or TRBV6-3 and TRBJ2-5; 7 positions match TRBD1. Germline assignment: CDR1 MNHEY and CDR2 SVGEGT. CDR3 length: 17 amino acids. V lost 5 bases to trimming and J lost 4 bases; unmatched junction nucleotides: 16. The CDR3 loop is CASSPLRQGLILETQYF. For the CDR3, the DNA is TGTGCCAGCAGTCCCCTTCGACAGGGTCTCATTTTAGAGACCCAGTACTTC.

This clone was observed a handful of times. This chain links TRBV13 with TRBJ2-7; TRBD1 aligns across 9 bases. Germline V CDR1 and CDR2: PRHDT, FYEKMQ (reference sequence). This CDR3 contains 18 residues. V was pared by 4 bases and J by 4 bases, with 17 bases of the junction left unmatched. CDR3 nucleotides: TGTGCCAGCAGCTCCCTCAACACCCGGACAGGGGAAGTGTACGAGCAGTACTTC. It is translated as CASSSLNTRTGEVYEQYF.

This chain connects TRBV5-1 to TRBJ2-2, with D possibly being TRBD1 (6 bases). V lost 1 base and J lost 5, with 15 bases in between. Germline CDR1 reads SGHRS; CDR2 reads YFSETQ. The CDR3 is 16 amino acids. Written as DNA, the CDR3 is TGCGCCAGCAGCTTGAGTGAGGGGGTGAGGACCGGGGAGCTGTTTTTT. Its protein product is CASSLSEGVRTGELFF.